The 2 T cell receptor beta chains presented below share a single source sample, sequenced in a study of blood T cell repertoires in COVID-19. Measured with immunoSEQ multiplex PCR; TCRdb has only the in-frame clones, and not every one. The sample contains approximately 250,000 clones, 85% to 90% of which appear only once. Sample: PBMCs or T cells enriched from blood (not recorded which). The receptors come from a woman between 25 and 40 years old with acute COVID-19.

The V gene is TRBV30, the J gene TRBJ2-5; TRBD2 aligns across 11 bases. This CDR3 contains 13 residues. V gave up 8 bases and J gave up 4 bases; unmatched junction bases: 6. CDR1 and CDR2 (germline): GTSNPN, SVGIG (reference sequence). The CDR3 DNA reads as TGTGCCGGAGGTCTAGCGGGAGGAGAGACCCAGTACTTC. Translation gives CAGGLAGGETQYF. Looking up the rest from reference TRBV30 and TRBJ2-5 gives the full variable domain: SQTIHQWPATLVQPVGSPLSLECTVEGTSNPNLYWYRQAAGRGLQLLFYSVGIGQISSEVPQNLSASRPQDRQFILSSKKLLLSDSGFYLCAGGLAGGETQYFGPGTRLLVL.

This clone was counted once. CDR3 coding DNA: TGTGCCAGCAGTTTAATCCAAAGTGCGGGAGGGGGCGAGCAGTACTTC. It yields the protein CASSLIQSAGGGEQYF. The J gene is TRBJ2-7, the V gene TRBV28; 9 nucleotides match TRBD2. Germline loops: CDR1 MDHEN, CDR2 SYDVKM. The trim removed 2 bases at V and 6 bases at J, leaving 11 bases unmatched. CDR3 length equals 16 residues. The whole variable domain, remainder taken from reference TRBV28 and TRBJ2-7, is DVKVTQSSRYLVKRTGEKVFLECVQDMDHENMFWYRQDPGLGLRLIYFSYDVKMKEKGDIPEGYSVSREKKERFSLILESASTNQTSMYLCASSLIQSAGGGEQYFGPGTRLTVT.